The 17 T cell receptor beta chains reported below all come from one sample, sequenced in a study of T cells in Graves' hyperthyroidism and ophthalmopathy. Authors of the study amplified TCR beta CDR3 regions from RNA transcripts. In the first-round RT-PCR of the TCR CDR3, the HTBI primer set was used. TCRdb re-derived calls from the multiplex PCR reads in MiXCR, one entry per CDR3 protein. Of hundreds of thousands of distinct CDR3 sequences listed, roughly 37% were seen once; the top ten hold 8% to 9%. The sequenced sample was blood. These receptors were obtained from a young man with Graves' hyperthyroidism.

V gene TRBV29-1 combines with J gene TRBJ1-1; 8 bases align to TRBD1. After removal of 4 bases from V and 8 bases from J, the junction contained 6 bases not matched to a gene. CDR1 SQVTM and CDR2 ANQGSEA come from the germline V gene. This CDR3 contains 12 residues. The CDR3 DNA reads TGCAGCGTTGGTGGTGGACAGGGAGAAGCTTTCTTT. Residues: CSVGGGQGEAFF.

This clonotype was observed at least ten times. The V and J genes are TRBV7-3 and TRBJ1-3; 7 bases map to TRBD1. J was trimmed by 2 bases and V by 5 bases; bases with no gene match: 6. Germline V gene data show CDR1 as SGHTA and CDR2 as FQGTGA. There are 15 residues in the CDR3. In DNA form, the CDR3 reads TGTGCCAGCAGCGCCTCCGGGACAGCTGGAAACACCATATATTTT. It translates to CASSASGTAGNTIYF.

This clonotype has at least ten counts. The J gene is TRBJ1-2, the V gene TRBV12-3 or TRBV12-4; no definite D call. V was clipped by 4 bases and J by 4 bases, with 7 bases between them. This CDR3 has 12 amino acids. In DNA, the CDR3 is TGTGCCAGCAGTTCGAACAGCTATGGCTACACCTTC. Translating it yields CASSSNSYGYTF.

This clonotype was counted a single time. The chain has TRBV9 and TRBJ1-2; no reliable D call. Germline V gene sequence: CDR1 SGDLS, CDR2 YYNGEE. Deletions cut 4 bases from V and 8 bases from J, with 9 bases between. The CDR3 has 11 residues. CDR3 region: CASSHIEGYTF. The CDR3 coding sequence is TGTGCCAGCAGCCATATCGAAGGCTACACCTTC.

DNA of the CDR3: TGCAGCGTCAACTCCGGGCTTCCCTACAATGAGCAGTTCTTC. This translates into CSVNSGLPYNEQFF. The J gene is TRBJ2-1, the V gene TRBV29-1; D is ambiguous. The CDR3 totals 14 residues. The V end was cut by 6 bases, the J end by 2 bases, with 14 bases between. Germline loops: CDR1 SQVTM, CDR2 ANQGSEA.

J is TRBJ2-2 and V is TRBV9; possibly TRBD1 or TRBD2 for D (5 bases each). Germline CDR1 reads SGDLS; CDR2 reads YYNGEE. The CDR3 consists of 15 residues. V was cut by 0 bases and J by 4 bases, with 10 bases left in between. CDR3 residues: CASSVGGAATGELFF. The CDR3 DNA sequence: TGTGCCAGCAGCGTAGGAGGGGCGGCCACCGGGGAGCTGTTTTTT.

The chain recombines TRBV6-1 with TRBJ1-5; D unresolved. Trimming took 6 bases from V and 1 from J, leaving 16 bases between them. There are 16 residues in the CDR3. From germline, CDR1 is MNHNS and CDR2 SASEGT. The DNA for the CDR3 is TGTGCCAGCAGCTCCCTACCCCAGGAGAGCAATCAGCCCCAGCATTTT. Protein sequence: CASSSLPQESNQPQHF.

The chain recombines TRBV5-1 with TRBJ2-7, with 8 nucleotides matching TRBD2. Germline-derived CDR1 and CDR2 are SGHRS and YFSETQ. V lost 4 bases to trimming and J lost 0 bases; unmatched junction nucleotides: 6. CDR3 length equals 15 residues. In nucleotides, the CDR3 is TGCGCCAGCAGCCGGGAGGGGATTAGCTCCTACGAGCAGTACTTC. This encodes CASSREGISSYEQYF.

This chain connects TRBV7-9 to TRBJ2-7; TRBD1 might be the D (6 bases). This CDR3 contains 13 residues. The germline CDR1 and CDR2 sequences are SEHNR and FQNEAQ (reference sequence). V lost 4 bases to trimming and J lost 3 bases, with 10 bases between them. In DNA form, the CDR3 reads TGTGCCAGCAGCTCCGGGGACATCTACGAGCAGTACTTC. Amino acids: CASSSGDIYEQYF.

The table lists this clonotype with many counts. Written as DNA, the CDR3 is TGTGCCAGCAGACAAGGACAGGGGGATGAAAAACTGTTTTTT. Translation gives CASRQGQGDEKLFF. V gene TRBV7-9 combines with J gene TRBJ1-4, with TRBD1 identical over 10 bases. Germline CDR1 SEHNR, CDR2 FQNEAQ (reference sequence). The length of the CDR3 is 14 residues. V lost 6 bases and J lost 6; bases outside the gene matches: 4.

The chain employs TRBV7-2 and TRBJ2-5, with D possibly matching TRBD2 (6 bases). The V and J ends lost 3 bases and 4 bases respectively, with 12 bases between them. Germline-derived CDR1 and CDR2 are SGHTA and FQGNSA. CDR3 length: 14 residues. CDR3 nucleotide sequence: TGTGCCAGCAGCTTTTGGGGAGGCGCAGAGACCCAGTACTTC. It specifies CASSFWGGAETQYF. The full variable domain, completed using reference TRBV7-2 and TRBJ2-5, is GAGVSQSPSNKVTEKGKDVELRCDPISGHTALYWYRQSLGQGLEFLIYFQGNSAPDKSGLPSDRFSAERTGGSVSTLTIQRTQQEDSAVYLCASSFWGGAETQYFGPGTRLLVL.

The rearrangement uses TRBV29-1 and TRBJ1-3; 9 bases are shared with TRBD1. CDR1 and CDR2 (germline): SQVTM, ANQGSEA. The CDR3 is made up of 13 amino acids. Trimming cost V 7 bases and J 3 bases; bases outside gene matches: 4. The CDR3 reads CSATGGGGNTIYF. In nucleotides, the CDR3 is TGCAGCGCTACAGGGGGCGGTGGAAACACCATATATTTT.

The chain recombines TRBV9 with TRBJ2-5; weak D call: TRBD1 (7 bases). Germline CDR1 SGDLS, CDR2 YYNGEE. V lost 0 bases to trimming and J lost 5 bases, with 17 bases between them. This CDR3 is built from 16 residues. The CDR3: CASSVEGAGWPETQYF. The CDR3 nucleotides are TGTGCCAGCAGCGTAGAGGGGGCGGGATGGCCGGAGACCCAGTACTTC.

This clonotype appeared a few times. Its ends do not fully match the called genes, so a read error is possible. This chain joins TRBV4-1 and TRBJ2-5, with D perhaps matching TRBD1 (7 bases). The CDR3 length is 16 residues. Per germline, CDR1 MGHRA and CDR2 YSYEKL. Written as DNA, the CDR3 is TGTGCCAGCAGCCAGTATCACAGGGGAGGTGAAGAGACCCAGTACTTC. Its protein is CASSQYHRGGEETQYF.

The V gene is TRBV24-1, the J gene TRBJ1-2; D uncertain. Germline V gives CDR1 KGHDR, CDR2 SFDVKD. This CDR3 contains 14 residues. Trimming removed 1 base at V and 1 base at J, with 6 bases between. The CDR3 nucleotides are TGTGCCACCAGTGATTTTCCCGATAACTATGGCTACACCTTC. Translating gives CATSDFPDNYGYTF.

The V and J genes are TRBV20-1 and TRBJ1-5; D perhaps matches TRBD1 (6 bases). This CDR3 contains 14 residues. Trimming cost V 0 bases and J 3 bases, with 9 bases left between them. Germline CDR1 and CDR2: DFQATT and SNEGSKA (reference sequence). CDR3 in amino acids: CSAREGHYNQPQHF. The CDR3 region has the DNA TGCAGTGCTAGAGAGGGACATTACAATCAGCCCCAGCATTTT.

The table lists this clonotype with many counts. The rearrangement uses TRBV7-2 and TRBJ2-6; D may be TRBD2 (5 bases). The CDR3 loop spans 15 amino acids. Germline V gene lookup returns CDR1 SGHTA and CDR2 FQGNSA. Trimming cost V 1 base and J 5 bases, with 9 bases left between them. The CDR3 DNA sequence: TGTGCCAGCAGCTTAGACTGGGAGAGGGCCAACGTCCTGACTTTC. This translates into CASSLDWERANVLTF.